This TCR beta chain is drawn from a study of CD8 T cells in ankylosing spondylitis. Quantitative 5'-RACE with molecular barcodes generated TCR beta libraries. One entry per CDR3 protein results from TCRdb running MiXCR on the 5' RACE reads. This table has tens of thousands of distinct CDR3 sequences, 9% to 12% appearing once. The CDR3 is 14 amino acids. The germline CDR1 and CDR2 sequences are SEHNR and FQNEAQ (reference sequence). V lost 3 bases, J lost 2 bases, and 10 bases lay in between. Study results and limitations: CD8+ by phenotype, disease-linked clones were relatively rare in peripheral blood. Among TCR beta sequences, a motif of under ten highly homologous variants appeared characteristic of ankylosing spondylitis blood. Prior work had noted some motif variants in reactive arthritis blood and synovial fluid.

As for this clonotype: Its antigen is currently unknown.

This receptor was taken from a male donor with ankylosing spondylitis or in good health (not recorded which). The rearrangement links TRBV7-9 to TRBJ2-5, with D tentatively TRBD1 (6 bases). Source material: blood, either unsorted or a sorted T cell fraction (not recorded which). The CDR3 protein is CASSFDRLQETQYF. In nucleotides, the CDR3 is TGTGCCAGCAGCTTCGACAGGTTACAAGAGACCCAGTACTTC. Variable domain in full (rest from reference TRBV7-9 and TRBJ2-5): DTGVSQNPRHKITKRGQNVTFRCDPISEHNRLYWYRQTLGQGPEFLTYFQNEAQLEKSRLLSDRFSAERPKGSFSTLEIQRTEQGDSAMYLCASSFDRLQETQYFGPGTRLLVL.